These T cell receptor beta chains were read from a single sample in a study of shared clonotypes between healthy human individuals. Using immunoSEQ multiplex PCR, the repertoire was profiled, and TCRdb retains in-frame clones only, with some absent. Among more than 2,000,000 clones listed, over 85% were seen once. Material for sequencing was naive CD4+ T cells sorted from blood. The receptors come from a man aged 18-30 years in good health. The CDR3 runs from the conserved cysteine through the conserved F or W. The D gene is left open where the match is weak. Size tells how often a clone was seen (once, few, many) or the class of an expanded clone, and some rows leave it out.

NA | TRBD1 | TRBJ1-5 | TRBV6-1 | TGTGCCAGCAGCGGACAGGGGGGATCTGGGCAGCCCCAGCATTTT | CASSGQGGSGQPQHF
NA | TRBD2 | TRBJ2-3 | TRBV9 | TGTGCCAGCAGCGTAGGAGCGGGAGGCCCCCGGGATACGCAGTATTTT | CASSVGAGGPRDTQYF
NA | NA | TRBJ2-6 | TRBV9 | TGTGCCAGCAGCTTTAGGACGGAGGGTTACTCTGGGGCCAACGTCCTGACTTTC | CASSFRTEGYSGANVLTF
NA | NA | TRBJ1-2 | TRBV6-5 | TGTGCCAGCAGTTACCAGGCCACTGCCTATGGCTACACCTTC | CASSYQATAYGYTF
NA | TRBD2 | TRBJ2-3 | TRBV7-9 | TGTGCCAGCAGCCACCCCTCCCTAGCGGGGAGCACAGATACGCAGTATTTT | CASSHPSLAGSTDTQYF
NA | TRBD2 | TRBJ2-1 | TRBV2 | TGTGCCAGCAGTGGGACTACTTTACGGGGGGGCTCCTACAATGAGCAGTTCTTC | CASSGTTLRGGSYNEQFF
NA | NA | TRBJ2-2 | TRBV28 | TGTGCCAGCAGGCGGCCAGCCACCGGGGAGCTGTTTTTT | CASRRPATGELFF
NA | TRBD1 | TRBJ1-2 | TRBV7-2 | TGTGCCAGCAGCTTAAGTTTAAGCAGGGGGCTGGATGGCTACACCTTC | CASSLSLSRGLDGYTF
NA | NA | TRBJ2-7 | TRBV6-5 | TGTGCCAGCAGTTTCTCCGGGACGGCCTACGAGCAGTACTTC | CASSFSGTAYEQYF
NA | TRBD2 | TRBJ2-3 | TRBV4-1 | TGCGCCAGCAGCCTCCCTCCGGGACTAGCGGAAAATACGCAGTATTTT | CASSLPPGLAENTQYF
once | NA | TRBJ2-7 | TRBV25-1 | TGTGCCAGCAGTGACTACAGGGTGGGGACCCACGAGCAGTACTTC | CASSDYRVGTHEQYF
once | NA | TRBJ1-2 | TRBV27 | TGTGCCAGCAGGCCCCTAGGTCAGGATAACTATGGCTACACCTTC | CASRPLGQDNYGYTF
NA | NA | TRBJ1-3 | TRBV29-1 | TGCAGCGTTGAAGAGATCGGACAGTCCCCCGGCTCTGGAAACACCATATATTTT | CSVEEIGQSPGSGNTIYF
NA | NA | TRBJ1-4 | TRBV9 | TGTGCCAGCAGCCTGCTACAGGGATCTAATGAAAAACTGTTTTTT | CASSLLQGSNEKLFF
NA | TRBD2 | TRBJ2-5 | TRBV7-9 | TGTGCCAGCAGCTACCTAGCGGGGGGGCTGGAGACCCAGTACTTC | CASSYLAGGLETQYF
NA | TRBD1 | TRBJ2-1 | TRBV5-1 | TGCGCCAGCAGCTTGGCCAAGAAGGACAGGGGGCGTCTCAATGAGCAGTTCTTC | CASSLAKKDRGRLNEQFF
NA | TRBD1 | TRBJ1-4 | TRBV7-9 | TGTGCCAGCAGCTTAGTTGGACAGGCGGTTACAACTAATGAAAAACTGTTTTTT | CASSLVGQAVTTNEKLFF
NA | NA | TRBJ2-2 | TRBV10-3 | TGTGCCACCCAACCCTCTGTGGGAGTCGCGAACACCGGGGAGCTGTTTTTT | CATQPSVGVANTGELFF
NA | NA | TRBJ1-2 | TRBV6-5 | TGTGCCAGCAGTGGGGGTCGAACCTTCGATGGCTACACCTTC | CASSGGRTFDGYTF
NA | NA | TRBJ2-2 | TRBV11-2 | TGTGCCAGCAGCTTAGTGCAGGGGTTGTCCGGGGAGCTGTTTTTT | CASSLVQGLSGELFF
NA | NA | TRBJ2-7 | TRBV2 | TGTGCCAGCAGTGGTAAGGGGGAGCAGTACTTC | CASSGKGEQYF
NA | NA | TRBJ2-1 | TRBV9 | TGTGCCAGCAGCGTAGACCCTTACAATGAGCAGTTCTTC | CASSVDPYNEQFF
NA | TRBD1 | TRBJ1-2 | TRBV7-2 | TGTGCCAGCAGCTCCCTGGACAGGGGAGGGGATGGCTACACCTTC | CASSSLDRGGDGYTF
NA | NA | TRBJ1-3 | TRBV9 | TGTGCCAGCAGCGTAGAAGGAAACACCATATATTTT | CASSVEGNTIYF
NA | NA | TRBJ1-1 | TRBV11-3 | TGTGCCAGCAGCTCCACCGAGGGGGGGGCTTTCTTT | CASSSTEGGAFF
NA | NA | TRBJ1-2 | TRBV10-1 | TGCGCCAGCCTGGTTGGCTACACCTTC | CASLVGYTF
NA | NA | TRBJ2-1 | TRBV21-1 | TGTGCCAGCAGCAAAGGCCTAGCGGGAGAGGGCAATGAGCAGTTCTTC | CASSKGLAGEGNEQFF
NA | NA | TRBJ2-7 | TRBV7-2 | TGTGCCACCGAACAGACAGTAAGCTCCTACGAGCAGTACTTC | CATEQTVSSYEQYF
once | NA | TRBJ2-1 | TRBV6-1 | TGTGCCAGCGTGGGCTCTAGCTCCTACAATGAGCAGTTCTTC | CASVGSSSYNEQFF
NA | TRBD1 | TRBJ1-1 | TRBV25-1 | TGTGCCAGCAGTGGTAATACAGGGGACTCGAACACTGAAGCTTTCTTT | CASSGNTGDSNTEAFF
NA | NA | TRBJ2-1 | TRBV6-6 | TGTGCCAGCAGTTCCTTTGGGGGGGCTACAATGGGTGAGCAGTTCTTC | CASSSFGGATMGEQFF
NA | NA | TRBJ2-3 | TRBV7-2 | TGTGCCAGCAGCCCTCGGACAGGCACAGATACGCAGTATTTT | CASSPRTGTDTQYF
once | TRBD1 | TRBJ1-5 | TRBV18 | TGTGCCAGCTCTCCCCTTGGGACAGGGACTTATCAGCCCCAGCATTTT | CASSPLGTGTYQPQHF
once | NA | TRBJ2-1 | TRBV5-1 | TGCGCCAGCAGCTTGGAGGCTAGCTACAATGAGCAGTTCTTC | CASSLEASYNEQFF
NA | NA | TRBJ2-3 | TRBV29-1 | TGCAGCGTTGAATCTAGCACAGATACGCAGTATTTT | CSVESSTDTQYF
NA | NA | TRBJ2-1 | TRBV29-1 | TGCAGCGTTGTGCGTGGGGGGGCAAATGAGCAGTTCTTC | CSVVRGGANEQFF
NA | NA | TRBJ2-7 | TRBV6-1 | TGTGCCAGCAGTGAAGGCAGAACACCATCCTACGAGCAGTACTTC | CASSEGRTPSYEQYF
NA | NA | TRBJ2-5 | TRBV4-1 | TGCGCCAGCAGCCGCCCCCAAGAGACCCAGTACTTC | CASSRPQETQYF
NA | NA | TRBJ1-4 | TRBV18 | TGTGCCAGCTCACCACCGGGGTGGAAGACTAATGAAAAACTGTTTTTT | CASSPPGWKTNEKLFF
few | TRBD1 | TRBJ1-6 | TRBV7-3 | TGTGCCAGCAGCTCAGACAGGGACTCACCCCTCCACTTT | CASSSDRDSPLHF
NA | TRBD1 | TRBJ2-7 | TRBV6-5 | TGTGCCAGCAGGAGGGGACAGGGGAGGTACGAGCAGTACTTC | CASRRGQGRYEQYF
NA | NA | TRBJ1-1 | TRBV4-1 | TGCGCCAGCAGCCAAGATCCCGGGAGGTGGCAGGGGAGCACTGAAGCTTTCTTT | CASSQDPGRWQGSTEAFF
once | NA | TRBJ2-7 | TRBV4-1 | TGCGCCAGCAGCCAAGTTCAAGGGATCTCCTACGAGCAGTACTTC | CASSQVQGISYEQYF
NA | NA | TRBJ1-3 | TRBV6-6 | TGTGCCAGCACGACGGGGCCCTCTGGAAACACCATATATTTT | CASTTGPSGNTIYF
NA | NA | TRBJ2-1 | TRBV7-2 | TGTGCCAGCACCCTTCTTGGGATCGGGAGTAAAAATGAGCAGTTCTTC | CASTLLGIGSKNEQFF
NA | NA | TRBJ1-1 | TRBV27 | TGTGCCAGCAGTGCAGCCTGGCAGCCGAACACTGAAGCTTTCTTT | CASSAAWQPNTEAFF
NA | NA | TRBJ2-1 | TRBV6-5 | TGTGCCAGCAGGGATATCCCCTTGGGATATGAGCAGTTCTTC | CASRDIPLGYEQFF
NA | NA | TRBJ1-1 | TRBV6-5 | TGTGCCAGCAGTTACTCCCAGTCGAACACTGAAGCTTTCTTT | CASSYSQSNTEAFF
few | NA | TRBJ1-4 | TRBV19 | TGTGCCAGTAGTCTTGGGGTCAGAGATAATGAAAAACTGTTTTTT | CASSLGVRDNEKLFF
NA | TRBD1 | TRBJ2-7 | TRBV4-2 | TGTGCCAGCAGCCGGGGACAGGGGGCGTACGAGCAGTACTTC | CASSRGQGAYEQYF
NA | NA | TRBJ2-3 | TRBV7-9 | TGTGCCAGCAGCCCCCGGAATGGGGACACAGATACGCAGTATTTT | CASSPRNGDTDTQYF
NA | NA | TRBJ1-5 | TRBV18 | TGTGCCAGCTCACCACAGGGCCTAAGCAATCAGCCCCAGCATTTT | CASSPQGLSNQPQHF
NA | TRBD2 | TRBJ2-3 | TRBV5-1 | TGCGCCAGCAGCAGAGGACTAGGACTCCACAACACAGATACGCAGTATTTT | CASSRGLGLHNTDTQYF
NA | NA | TRBJ2-4 | TRBV5-3 | TGTGCCAGAAGCTGGGGGCAAAACATTCAGTACTTC | CARSWGQNIQYF
NA | NA | TRBJ1-1 | TRBV5-1 | TGCGCCAGCAGCTTGGAAAGCGCCCCCTGGGGGACTGAAGCTTTCTTT | CASSLESAPWGTEAFF
NA | TRBD2 | TRBJ2-4 | TRBV4-1 | TGCGCCAGCAGCCAAGACGTGGGCGGGGGGGCCAAAAACATTCAGTACTTC | CASSQDVGGGAKNIQYF